These 20 T cell receptor beta chains were sequenced from one sample in a study of Graves' ophthalmopathy and Graves' hyperthyroidism. RNA transcripts provided the template for amplifying TCR beta CDR3 regions. After a first-round RT-PCR with HTBI primers, a second-round multiplex PCR was run. A single record per CDR3 protein comes from TCRdb applying MiXCR to the multiplex PCR reads. The sample holds some 390,000 distinct CDR3 sequences, 15% to 20% seen once. The sequencing input was peripheral blood. The receptor set was obtained from a woman between 18 and 30 years old with Graves' ophthalmopathy.

This clonotype was detected many times. The chain joins TRBV28 to TRBJ2-3; D not certain. This CDR3 is built from 17 residues. V was shortened by 4 bases and J by 3 bases, with 20 bases between the two germline ends. From germline, CDR1 is MDHEN and CDR2 SYDVKM. For the CDR3, the DNA is TGTGCCAGCAGTTCACCTAAAAGCGTAATGAGGACAGATACGCAGTATTTT. It encodes CASSSPKSVMRTDTQYF. Full variable domain (missing parts from reference TRBV28 and TRBJ2-3): DVKVTQSSRYLVKRTGEKVFLECVQDMDHENMFWYRQDPGLGLRLIYFSYDVKMKEKGDIPEGYSVSREKKERFSLILESASTNQTSMYLCASSSPKSVMRTDTQYFGPGTRLTVL.

The rearrangement joins TRBV24-1 to TRBJ2-5; D gene unclear. The germline gives CDR1 KGHDR, CDR2 SFDVKD. The V gene lost 5 bases and the J gene lost 3 bases, with 6 bases spanning the gap. The CDR3 covers 12 residues. The DNA of the CDR3 is TGTGCCACCAGTGCCTCAGAAGAGACCCAGTACTTC. It codes for CATSASEETQYF.

The sample holds a few counts of this clonotype. V gene TRBV4-3 combines with J gene TRBJ2-6; possible D gene TRBD2, 6 bases. The CDR3 spans 17 residues. V was cut by 4 bases and J by 0 bases, with 13 bases left in between. Germline values: CDR1 LGHNA, CDR2 YSLEER. The CDR3 loop is CASSRGDSRSGANVLTF. CDR3 DNA: TGCGCCAGCAGCCGTGGGGACTCCCGCTCTGGGGCCAACGTCCTGACTTTC.

Ten or more counts support this clonotype. This chain uses TRBV10-3 with TRBJ1-3, with 7 bases aligning to TRBD1. This CDR3 has 14 residues. Trimming at V came to 11 bases and at J to 0 bases, leaving 7 bases not matched to a gene. Germline V gene data show CDR1 as ENHRY and CDR2 as SYGVKD. CDR3 in amino acids: CASQGQASGNTIYF. The CDR3 DNA reads TGTGCCTCCCAAGGACAGGCCTCTGGAAACACCATATATTTT.

This clonotype was recorded many times. This rearrangement joins TRBV10-3 to TRBJ1-2, with unresolved D. Trimming took off 2 bases at V and 3 bases at J, with 16 bases between the two ends. The CDR3 length is 16 residues. The germline CDR1 and CDR2 sequences are ENHRY and SYGVKD. The CDR3 reads CAISEGRGPYYYGYTF. CDR3 sequence (DNA): TGTGCCATCAGTGAGGGCAGAGGACCTTATTACTATGGCTACACCTTC.

This clonotype came up many times. This chain uses TRBV29-1 with TRBJ1-2, with D hard to call. Germline CDR1 SQVTM, CDR2 ANQGSEA. V was clipped by 3 bases and J by 0 bases, with 8 bases between them. The CDR3 totals 13 residues. CDR3 sequence: CSVETSTNYGYTF. In nucleotides, the CDR3 is TGCAGCGTTGAGACATCTACTAACTATGGCTACACCTTC.

This clonotype was counted between two and nine times. The chain uses TRBV6-2 or TRBV6-3 and TRBJ1-1, with D possibly matching TRBD1 (6 bases). There are 17 residues in the CDR3. Germline values: CDR1 MNHEY, CDR2 SVGEGT. V lost 0 bases and J lost 2, with 16 bases in between. CDR3 sequence: CASSYSTGGSANTEAFF. The CDR3, as DNA: TGTGCCAGCAGTTACTCCACGGGGGGCAGTGCCAACACTGAAGCTTTCTTT.

This clonotype was found many times. The chain uses TRBV27 and TRBJ2-5; 14 nucleotides line up with TRBD2. The CDR3 has 18 residues. Germline CDR1 is MNHEY and CDR2 is SMNVEV (reference sequence). J was trimmed by 5 bases and V by 1 base; bases with no gene match: 9. CDR3 residues: CASSLYGGRTSGGETQYF. In nucleotides, the CDR3 is TGTGCCAGCAGTTTATATGGCGGGAGGACTAGCGGGGGGGAGACCCAGTACTTC.

The rearrangement links TRBV5-1 to TRBJ2-7; 9 nucleotides match TRBD1. V shed 4 bases, J shed 3 bases, and the junction held 5 bases outside the gene matches. CDR1 is SGHRS, CDR2 YFSETQ, per germline. There are 14 residues in the CDR3. CDR3 loop: CASSPQGADYEQYF. For the CDR3, the DNA is TGCGCCAGCAGCCCACAGGGGGCGGACTACGAGCAGTACTTC. Supplemented by reference TRBV5-1 and TRBJ2-7, the full variable domain reads KAGVTQTPRYLIKTRGQQVTLSCSPISGHRSVSWYQQTPGQGLQFLFEYFSETQRNKGNFPGRFSGRQFSNSRSEMNVSTLELGDSALYLCASSPQGADYEQYFGPGTRLTVT.

This clonotype has a count of ten or more. The gene calls are TRBV20-1 and TRBJ2-7; possibly TRBD1 for D (5 bases). V lost 7 bases, J lost 3 bases, and 19 bases lay in between. This CDR3 is built from 14 residues. CDR1 and CDR2 (germline): DFQATT, SNEGSKA (reference sequence). CDR3 loop: CSGISGAVLYEQYF. The CDR3 nucleotides read TGCAGTGGAATCAGTGGGGCGGTGCTCTACGAGCAGTACTTC.

The chain uses TRBV27 and TRBJ1-6, with D uncertain. Trimming stripped 4 bases from V and 9 bases from J, with 13 bases between. The CDR3 contains 14 residues. Per germline, CDR1 MNHEY and CDR2 SMNVEV (reference sequence). CDR3 loop: CASSSATRGSPLHF. The CDR3 nucleotides read TGTGCCAGCAGTTCCGCGACCCGAGGTTCACCCCTCCACTTT.

This clonotype was recorded many times. The chain uses TRBV7-3 and TRBJ2-7, with D unresolved. Germline CDR1 and CDR2: SGHTA and FQGTGA. With 0 bases removed from V and 0 bases from J, the gap between germline ends came to 6 bases. This CDR3 is built from 14 residues. The CDR3 region is CASSLTDASYEQYF. The CDR3 DNA sequence: TGTGCCAGCAGCTTAACGGACGCCTCCTACGAGCAGTACTTC.

The table lists this clonotype with many counts. V and J are TRBV6-5 and TRBJ2-4; the D gene is possibly TRBD2 (7 bases). This CDR3 has 17 amino acids. Between the trimmed V and J ends, which lost 0 bases and 11 bases, there was a span of 23 bases. Germline V gene data show CDR1 as MNHEY and CDR2 as SVGAGI. This CDR3 reads CASSYSGGHSEGSVQYF. For the CDR3, the DNA is TGTGCCAGCAGTTACTCGGGGGGGCATAGCGAAGGCAGTGTTCAGTACTTC.

The table lists this clonotype with many counts. The J gene is TRBJ1-3, the V gene TRBV11-2; D remains ambiguous. The V end lost 5 bases, the J end lost 0 bases, and 11 bases lay between the germline ends. The germline V gene has CDR1 SGHAT and CDR2 FQNNGV. The CDR3 sequence is 15 residues long. The CDR3 DNA is TGTGCCAGCAGCCTCTCGACCAACTCTGGAAACACCATATATTTT. Encoded protein: CASSLSTNSGNTIYF.

There are many counts of this clonotype. The V and J genes are TRBV5-1 and TRBJ2-2, with TRBD2 matching 8 bases. This CDR3 is 16 amino acids long. The germline V gene encodes CDR1 SGHRS and CDR2 YFSETQ. J was trimmed by 6 bases and V by 3 bases; bases with no gene match: 10. The CDR3 region is CASSSLGAGGAGELFF. Written as DNA, the CDR3 is TGCGCCAGCAGCTCGTTGGGCGCGGGAGGTGCCGGGGAGCTGTTTTTT.

The rearrangement joins TRBV19 to TRBJ2-7, with D perhaps matching TRBD2 (6 bases). The CDR3 spans 14 residues. Germline CDR1 and CDR2: LNHDA and SQIVND (reference sequence). Trimming removed 6 bases from V and 6 bases from J, with 18 bases in between. This CDR3 is CASSPGRTSPEQYF. The CDR3 DNA follows: TGTGCCAGTAGCCCCGGGAGAACCTCTCCCGAGCAGTACTTC.

This chain joins TRBV3-1 and TRBJ1-1; D remains unclear. The CDR3 is made up of 15 amino acids. V lost 0 bases and J lost 4, with 12 bases in between. The germline V gene has CDR1 LGHDT and CDR2 YNNKEL (reference sequence). For the CDR3, the DNA is TGTGCCAGCAGCCAAGATTCCCGAGGGAGCACTGAAGCTTTCTTT. Amino acid sequence: CASSQDSRGSTEAFF.

This clonotype was picked up a small number of times. The chain has TRBV12-3 or TRBV12-4 and TRBJ2-7; 10 bases line up with TRBD1. The CDR3 is made up of 15 amino acids. J was trimmed by 5 bases and V by 3 bases; bases with no gene match: 7. CDR3 sequence reads: CASSFGGTGAHEQYF. The CDR3 region has the DNA TGTGCCAGCAGTTTTGGCGGGACAGGGGCCCACGAGCAGTACTTC.

This clonotype was observed at least ten times. The chain recombines TRBV20-1 with TRBJ1-5, with D maybe TRBD1 (6 bases). Trimming left V 0 bases short and J 0 bases short, with 18 bases between. The germline gives CDR1 DFQATT, CDR2 SNEGSKA (reference sequence). The CDR3 length is 18 residues. CDR3 in amino acids: CSARDPTPTGNSNQPQHF. In DNA, the CDR3 is TGCAGTGCTAGAGACCCTACCCCTACAGGGAATAGCAATCAGCCCCAGCATTTT.

This clonotype has at least ten counts. Given a much more abundant clone one base away, this may be a read error. This sequence joins TRBV7-2 and TRBJ2-7; 10 bases map to TRBD1. V lost 8 bases to trimming and J lost 6 bases; unmatched junction nucleotides: 13. Germline CDR1 SGHTA, CDR2 FQGNSA. The CDR3 length is 15 residues. The CDR3 loop is CASGRDPGTGVEQYF. In nucleotides, the CDR3 is TGTGCCAGCGGCCGAGACCCCGGGACAGGGGTCGAGCAGTACTTC.